This T cell receptor beta chain was captured by sequencing in a study of cytomegalovirus exposure and HLA in healthy donors. Primers included in the PCR were 60 Vbeta and 13 Jbeta primers. Repertoires were generated with immunoSEQ multiplex PCR, while TCRdb's copy carries only in-frame clones and drops some. The sample includes over 120,000 clones, 80% of them seen just once. General study results and limits: In a later analysis, specific HLA alleles were associated with 15,000 to 20,000 TCR beta sequences at a 0.05 false discovery rate. Reports showed the classifier diagnosing cytomegalovirus status with high specificity and sensitivity. Common viral pathogens were later found to be apparently linked to several of the most significant clusters. A missense variant in DCLRE1C was later tied to TCR beta V- and J-gene trimming.

Germline CDR1 and CDR2: SGDLS and YYNGEE. The V gene end was trimmed by 0 bases and the J gene end by 4 bases; junction bases not matched to a gene: 15. The CDR3 has 19 residues. With regard to this clone: Its cognate antigen is unknown.

The genes are TRBV9 and TRBJ2-2; 7 bases match TRBD2. The TCR comes from a woman under 40 in good health and CMV-seronegative. The sample consisted of PBMCs. The chain's CDR3 is CASSVASPTGSSGTGELFF. In nucleotides, the CDR3 is TGTGCCAGCAGCGTAGCCTCCCCGACGGGGTCTAGCGGCACCGGGGAGCTGTTTTTT.